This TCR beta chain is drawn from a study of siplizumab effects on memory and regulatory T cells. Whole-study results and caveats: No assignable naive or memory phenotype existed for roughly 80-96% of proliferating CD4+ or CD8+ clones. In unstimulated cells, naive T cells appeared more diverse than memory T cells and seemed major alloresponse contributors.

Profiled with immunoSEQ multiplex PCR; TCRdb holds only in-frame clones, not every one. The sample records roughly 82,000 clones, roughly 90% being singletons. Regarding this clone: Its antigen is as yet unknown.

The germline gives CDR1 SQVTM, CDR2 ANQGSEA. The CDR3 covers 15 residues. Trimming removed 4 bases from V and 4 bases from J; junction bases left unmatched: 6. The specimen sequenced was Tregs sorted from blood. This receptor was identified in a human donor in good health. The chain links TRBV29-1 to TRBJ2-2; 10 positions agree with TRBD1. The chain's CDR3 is CSVGDRGSSTGELFF. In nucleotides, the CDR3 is TGCAGCGTTGGGGACAGGGGTTCGAGCACCGGGGAGCTGTTTTTT.